Listed here are 8 T cell receptor beta chains from one sample, sequenced in a study of cytomegalovirus exposure and HLA in healthy donors. Amplification used 60 Vbeta primers and 13 Jbeta primers. Libraries were prepared by immunoSEQ multiplex PCR; TCRdb keeps only in-frame clonotypes and omits some of them. This table has some 97,000 clones, more than 75% appearing once. Sample: PBMCs. These receptor sequences come from a woman in her forties or fifties in good health and CMV-seropositive.

This clone was observed a few times. The chain joins TRBV18 to TRBJ1-1; D remains unclear. Germline assignment: CDR1 KGHSH and CDR2 LQKENI. The CDR3 totals 13 residues. Trimming removed 3 bases from V and 1 base from J, with 6 bases in between. The CDR3 coding sequence is TGTGCCAGCTCACCGAACGGGAACACTGAAGCTTTCTTT. This gives the protein CASSPNGNTEAFF.

The chain recombines TRBV14 with TRBJ1-1, with D possibly being TRBD1 (5 bases). CDR3 length: 16 residues. V was clipped by 5 bases and J by 2 bases, with 18 bases between them. Germline V gene data show CDR1 as SGHDN and CDR2 as FVKESK. DNA for the CDR3: TGTGCCAGCAGCTCCCTAGTGAAGGGGCTTAACACTGAAGCTTTCTTT. Translation gives CASSSLVKGLNTEAFF.

The chain has TRBV2 and TRBJ2-3; 10 bases map to TRBD1. The CDR3 covers 16 residues. V was clipped by 6 bases and J by 5 bases; unmatched bases: 11. CDR1 and CDR2 from the germline V gene are SNHLY and FYNNEI. The CDR3: CASREPGQGRRDTQYF. The CDR3 coding sequence is TGTGCCAGCAGAGAACCGGGACAGGGGAGGAGAGATACGCAGTATTTT.

About this clone: An end of the junction differs from the germline gene, which may be a read error. This chain uses TRBV7-9 with TRBJ1-2; D not certain. The V gene's germline CDR1 is SEHNR and CDR2 FQNEAQ (reference sequence). The CDR3 runs to 14 residues. CDR3 sequence: CSSSLDSPNYGYTF. CDR3 DNA: TGTTCCAGCAGCTTAGACTCACCTAACTATGGCTACACCTTC.

The chain uses TRBV29-1 and TRBJ2-1, with 7 bases aligning to TRBD1. The CDR3 is made up of 14 amino acids. V shed 7 bases and J 0 bases; nucleotides not matched to a gene: 6. The germline V gene has CDR1 SQVTM and CDR2 ANQGSEA. CDR3 in amino acids: CSGGQFTSYNEQFF. The DNA of the CDR3 is TGCAGCGGGGGACAGTTTACCTCCTACAATGAGCAGTTCTTC.

The rearrangement links TRBV9 to TRBJ1-5; D is possibly TRBD1 (6 bases). The CDR3 consists of 15 residues. The germline V gene encodes CDR1 SGDLS and CDR2 YYNGEE. V lost 3 bases to trimming and J lost 3 bases, with 13 bases between them. This CDR3 is CASSAGGTSNQPQHF. In DNA, the CDR3 is TGTGCCAGCAGCGCGGGGGGCACCTCCAATCAGCCCCAGCATTTT.

The chain couples TRBV7-9 to TRBJ1-5; 9 nucleotides line up with TRBD1. V shed 3 bases and J 1 base; nucleotides not matched to a gene: 7. The CDR3 extends over 17 amino acids. Germline lookup yields CDR1 SEHNR and CDR2 FQNEAQ (reference sequence). CDR3 sequence reads: CASSFGQGLLSNQPQHF. CDR3 in DNA: TGTGCCAGCAGCTTCGGACAGGGGTTATTAAGCAATCAGCCCCAGCATTTT.

V usage is TRBV27 and J usage is TRBJ2-7; D unresolved. The germline V and J ends were trimmed by 8 bases and 1 base, with 6 bases remaining between them. CDR1 is MNHEY and CDR2 is SMNVEV in the germline V gene (reference sequence). CDR3 length equals 11 residues. In DNA, the CDR3 is TGTGCCAGCCGCGGTTCCTACGAGCAGTACTTC. It encodes CASRGSYEQYF.